This T cell receptor (beta chain) was captured in a study of shared clonotypes between healthy human individuals (dated by TCRdb to about 2020). Concerning the study at large: The cohort included three men and a couple of women between 18 and 49 years of age. For each donor, three plates each were used for CD4 naive and CD4 memory, two plates were used for CD8 naive, and one plate was used for CD8 memory. Blood TCR repertoires of about five healthy adults were deeply sequenced to estimate repertoire size and the extent of clonotype sharing between individuals. Libraries were prepared and TCR repertoires were sequenced by different laboratories using diverse techniques, in order to increase sequencing depth and limit assay-specific biases. Each donor's leukapheresis produced roughly between about 0.9 and 9.5 billion PBMCs. Beyond this particular receptor, the publication reports: Estimated clonotype richness was generally larger for naive than for memory subsets. Sharing across several donors was observed for around 4.8% of naive CD4, 3.5% of naive CD8, roughly 2.3% of memory CD4, and less than 0.45% of memory CD8 clonotypes. Pairwise subsampling led to the expectation that sequencing depth would affect the degree of clonotype sharing among donors. Even with the large sequencing depth, rarefaction of the sorted-subset datasets indicated that sequencing was incomplete. Compared with non-shared clonotypes, clonotypes shared by all four sorted-subset donors had higher generation probabilities. Sampling was restricted to blood, and TCR repertoires in tissue are likely to differ from TCR repertoires in blood. Because the study included only a small number of donors, the genetic and exposure-history diversity represented was limited.

Comment on this clone: The antigen this receptor binds is unknown. Base qualities are not at hand, and no much larger clone is one base apart.

In the germline V gene (reference sequence), CDR1 corresponds to SEHNR and CDR2 to FQNEAQ. V drops 4 bases and J drops 11 bases, leaving 17 bases in between. The CDR3 has 13 amino acids, counting the end cysteine and phenylalanine. The only DNA kept is the CDR3, 39 bases in frame from the first base. Healthy HIV-negative adults with no recently reported acute infections or vaccinations were included as donors. Only Caucasian adults living in Nashville, Tennessee, USA were represented among the donors. CD4+ T cells were enriched through magnetic negative selection, after which naive cells were positively selected on CD45RA and the remaining negative fraction served as the memory subset. Blood was collected by leukapheresis, and PBMCs were isolated by Ficoll-Histopaque density gradient centrifugation and then cryopreserved in liquid nitrogen vapor phase. Analytical flow cytometry was used to check the purity and quantity of each magnetically sorted T cell population. From each sorted fraction, genomic DNA was isolated and quantified by UV absorbance on a Nanodrop 2000c.

Using the deep immunoSEQ assay, TCR CDR3 regions were amplified from genomic DNA by multiplex PCR. Extracted genomic DNA from each cell subset was distributed evenly across all wells of several immunoSEQ 96-well plates, and each plate was treated as a replicate. For sorted subsets, approximately 0.2 ug of genomic DNA, equivalent to 25,000 to 35,000 T cell genomes, went into each replicate PCR. Purified libraries were quantified with a Qubit 3.0 fluorometer, sized on a Bioanalyzer 2100, and re-quantified with the KAPA Library Quantification kit. Every immunoSEQ 96-well plate was sequenced on a separate single-read 150-cycle Illumina NextSeq 550 flow cell. Per the authors' processing: Because the immunoSEQ output held only junctional sequences and lacked quality scores, the filtering could not match the filtering applied to full-length reads. Sequences were annotated with PyIR, a Python wrapper for IgBLAST v1.9, and V/J genes and CDR3 were assigned using IMGT germline references. Reads with weak V/J assignments (E-value above 1e-6), missing CDR3, stop codons, out-of-frame junctions, or ambiguous translated residues were removed. A V3J clonotype was defined by an identical inferred V gene, J gene, and CDR3 amino acid sequence. The percentage overlap between two repertoires was calculated by dividing the number of shared unique clonotypes by the size of the smaller repertoire. RTK rarefaction, the Chao1 estimator, and Recon v2.1 estimates of unobserved clonotypes were used to assess repertoire richness. OLGA was used to compute generation probabilities for all TCRbeta clonotypes that the gDNA method yielded from a handful of donors. The table was pulled from immuneACCESS by TCRdb, which kept in-frame rearrangements only. Such tables lose some clones; where checked, under half of the loss comes from unresolved V genes, and the rest has no known cause. V, J and clone size reflect that table, while D and trimming were determined from the DNA. The sample table holds millions of clones, of which over 85% were seen once. The top ten constitute roughly 0.14% of the sample.

The chain employs TRBV7-9 and TRBJ2-5; the D gene lacks a confident call. Sequenced material: naive CD4+ T cells sorted from blood. Explained via the paper, the cell subset or site label denotes: CD45RA+ positively selected. The TCR was taken from a man aged 18 to 35 in good health. The bases are TGTGCCAGCAGCTCGGACGCTCCTGGAGTGCAGTACTTC. It is translated as CASSSDAPGVQYF.